These 18 T cell receptor beta chains share one sample of origin, sequenced in a study of T-cell memory formation after mild COVID-19. Via MiXCR, TCRdb re-called the 5' RACE reads, giving one row per CDR3 protein. The top ten clones hold over 10% of a sample with some 410,000 distinct CDR3 sequences, about a quarter of them seen once. Sample: PBMCs or a T cell subset sorted from them (not recorded which). The receptors stem from an adult woman who had mild COVID-19 (a few samples of this study predate the infection). Cell type and time point are not known.

DNA for the CDR3: TGTGCCAGCAGCCAAGGCACGGGGGCCCCTGGAAACACCATATATTTT. This gives the protein CASSQGTGAPGNTIYF. The gene calls are TRBV3-1 and TRBJ1-3; D is possibly TRBD1 (6 bases). Trimming took 1 base from V and 2 from J, leaving 12 bases between them. CDR1 is LGHDT, CDR2 YNNKEL, per germline (reference sequence). The CDR3 runs to 16 residues.

The chain combines TRBV9 with TRBJ1-2; D is perhaps TRBD1 (6 bases). Trimming removed 3 bases at V and 3 bases at J, with 9 bases between. Germline lookup yields CDR1 SGDLS and CDR2 YYNGEE. The CDR3 loop spans 13 amino acids. The CDR3 loop is CASSAQGDYGYTF. CDR3 nucleotide sequence: TGTGCCAGCAGCGCACAGGGAGACTATGGCTACACCTTC.

Only one count was recorded for this clonotype. This chain uses TRBV20-1 with TRBJ2-5; 8 positions match TRBD2. J was trimmed by 4 bases and V by 3 bases; bases with no gene match: 16. CDR3 size: 17 residues. Germline CDR1 DFQATT, CDR2 SNEGSKA (reference sequence). The CDR3 reads CSARRQGRGAGVETQYF. The CDR3 DNA reads as TGCAGTGCTAGGCGGCAGGGTAGAGGAGCGGGAGTAGAGACCCAGTACTTC.

This clonotype was counted a few times. The chain is built from TRBV7-2 and TRBJ2-3; either TRBD1 or TRBD2 may fit D (6 bases each). This CDR3 region has 15 residues. Germline CDR1 SGHTA, CDR2 FQGNSA. Deletions cut 3 bases from V and 2 bases from J, with 12 bases between. The CDR3 DNA is TGTGCCAGCAGCTTCTTGAGGGGGGTCACAGATACGCAGTATTTT. Its translation: CASSFLRGVTDTQYF.

The chain recombines TRBV19 with TRBJ2-1; D is ambiguous. Germline V lookup: CDR1 LNHDA, CDR2 SQIVND (reference sequence). The CDR3 consists of 14 residues. The V end was cut by 4 bases, the J end by 4 bases, with 11 bases between. CDR3 sequence reads: CASSTTDGYNEQFF. For the CDR3, the DNA is TGTGCCAGTAGTACAACAGATGGGTACAATGAGCAGTTCTTC.

This clonotype was detected only a few times. This rearrangement joins TRBV7-3 to TRBJ2-2; D gene unclear. Germline lookup yields CDR1 SGHTA and CDR2 FQGTGA. V was trimmed by 6 bases and J by 3 bases, leaving 11 bases between them. This CDR3 comprises 14 residues. CDR3 residues: CASSEFSHTGELFF. CDR3 in DNA: TGTGCCAGCAGTGAATTTTCCCACACCGGGGAGCTGTTTTTT. Based on the CDR3 plus reference TRBV7-3 and TRBJ2-2, the full variable domain is GAGVSQTPSNKVTEKGKYVELRCDPISGHTALYWYRQSLGQGPEFLIYFQGTGAADDSGLPNDRFFAVRPEGSVSTLKIQRTERGDSAVYLCASSEFSHTGELFFGEGSRLTVL.

The chain uses TRBV5-1 and TRBJ2-2, with 7 bases lining up with TRBD1. CDR1 is SGHRS, CDR2 YFSETQ, per germline. The CDR3 has 15 residues. J was trimmed by 3 bases and V by 3 bases; bases with no gene match: 5. The chain's CDR3 is CASSSLTGHTGELFF. The CDR3, as DNA: TGCGCCAGCAGCTCCTTGACAGGGCACACCGGGGAGCTGTTTTTT. Full variable domain (outside the CDR3, taken from reference TRBV5-1 and TRBJ2-2): KAGVTQTPRYLIKTRGQQVTLSCSPISGHRSVSWYQQTPGQGLQFLFEYFSETQRNKGNFPGRFSGRQFSNSRSEMNVSTLELGDSALYLCASSSLTGHTGELFFGEGSRLTVL.

This clonotype has a handful of counts. The rearrangement joins TRBV5-1 to TRBJ1-3; possibly TRBD1 for D (6 bases). This CDR3 has 15 residues. V was cut by 0 bases and J by 4 bases, with 11 bases left in between. Germline loops: CDR1 SGHRS, CDR2 YFSETQ. This CDR3 reads CASSLAGAYGNTIYF. Here the CDR3 DNA reads TGCGCCAGCAGCTTGGCAGGGGCTTACGGAAACACCATATATTTT. Using reference TRBV5-1 and TRBJ1-3 for the parts outside the CDR3, the full variable domain is KAGVTQTPRYLIKTRGQQVTLSCSPISGHRSVSWYQQTPGQGLQFLFEYFSETQRNKGNFPGRFSGRQFSNSRSEMNVSTLELGDSALYLCASSLAGAYGNTIYFGEGSWLTVV.

The V and J genes are TRBV7-9 and TRBJ2-1, with 7 nucleotides matching TRBD2. V gave up 6 bases and J gave up 6 bases; unmatched junction bases: 14. The germline CDR1 and CDR2 sequences are SEHNR and FQNEAQ (reference sequence). CDR3 length: 16 residues. The CDR3: CASRPREGEGRNEQFF. CDR3 DNA sequence: TGTGCCAGCAGGCCCCGAGAAGGGGAGGGCCGCAATGAGCAGTTCTTC.

This chain uses TRBV6-2 or TRBV6-3 with TRBJ1-5; D possibly corresponds to TRBD1 (5 bases). The CDR3 is 14 amino acids. Per the germline V gene, CDR1 is MNHEY and CDR2 is SVGEGT. The CDR3 region has the DNA TGTGCTTCGCTACTAGGAGGGGTTGGCCAGCCCCAGCATTTT. It yields the protein CASLLGGVGQPQHF.

This clonotype has just a few counts. The chain uses TRBV7-2 and TRBJ2-3; TRBD2 matches at 10 bases. The junction had 10 bases not matched to a gene; V was cut back by 0 bases and J by 1 base. Germline V gives CDR1 SGHTA, CDR2 FQGNSA. CDR3 size: 19 residues. The CDR3 DNA is TGTGCCAGCAGCTTAGCTAAGAGCGGGAGGGAATTCGGCACAGATACGCAGTATTTT. It translates to CASSLAKSGREFGTDTQYF.

V and J are TRBV2 and TRBJ1-6, with D perhaps TRBD1 (6 bases). V was pared by 6 bases and J by 7 bases, with 10 bases between. Germline V CDR1 and CDR2: SNHLY, FYNNEI. The length of the CDR3 is 13 residues. The CDR3 region is CASREQGNSPLHF. The CDR3 bases are TGTGCCAGCAGGGAACAGGGAAATTCACCCCTCCACTTT.

This clonotype was counted a few times. The chain combines TRBV30 with TRBJ1-2, with TRBD1 identical over 9 bases. The CDR3 runs to 14 residues. V lost 7 bases to trimming and J lost 4 bases; unmatched junction nucleotides: 10. The germline CDR1 and CDR2 sequences are GTSNPN and SVGIG (reference sequence). CDR3 DNA: TGTGCCTCAATGACAGGGGGGGTTTTCTATGGCTACACCTTC. This translates into CASMTGGVFYGYTF. Full variable domain (remainder filled in from reference TRBV30 and TRBJ1-2): SQTIHQWPATLVQPVGSPLSLECTVEGTSNPNLYWYRQAAGRGLQLLFYSVGIGQISSEVPQNLSASRPQDRQFILSSKKLLLSDSGFYLCASMTGGVFYGYTFGSGTRLTVV.

This clonotype was counted once. V usage is TRBV29-1 and J usage is TRBJ2-2; D is ambiguous. The germline V and J ends were trimmed by 4 bases and 1 base, with 16 bases remaining between them. The CDR3 extends over 16 amino acids. Germline V lookup: CDR1 SQVTM, CDR2 ANQGSEA. This CDR3 reads CSVVRLGQENTGELFF. CDR3 coding DNA: TGCAGCGTTGTTCGTCTAGGGCAGGAGAACACCGGGGAGCTGTTTTTT.

The CDR3 bases are TGTGCCAGCAGTTACAGTCTGGTGGGGTTCTACGAGCAGTACTTC. It specifies CASSYSLVGFYEQYF. The chain recombines TRBV6-5 with TRBJ2-7; no firm D call. There are 15 residues in the CDR3. The germline CDR1 and CDR2 sequences are MNHEY and SVGAGI. The germline V and J ends were trimmed by 2 bases and 3 bases, with 14 bases remaining between them.

A few counts support this clonotype. This CDR3 is CASTPGPGWGKNIQYF. The DNA for the CDR3 is TGTGCCAGCACCCCAGGCCCGGGATGGGGCAAAAACATTCAGTACTTC. The chain joins TRBV9 to TRBJ2-4; D is perhaps TRBD2 (5 bases). The ends were cut back, 6 bases at V and 3 bases at J, with 19 bases in the middle. CDR3 length: 16 residues. The germline V gene has CDR1 SGDLS and CDR2 YYNGEE.

The chain links TRBV6-5 to TRBJ1-1, with D perhaps TRBD1 (6 bases). V was pared by 7 bases and J by 4 bases, with 19 bases between. The germline CDR1 and CDR2 sequences are MNHEY and SVGAGI. The CDR3 sequence is 15 residues long. The CDR3 sequence is CASKITGTSPTEAFF. CDR3 nucleotide sequence: TGTGCCAGCAAAATAACAGGGACCTCGCCCACTGAAGCTTTCTTT.

This clonotype has more than one count but fewer than ten. V is TRBV24-1 and J is TRBJ2-3; D remains ambiguous. V lost 1 base and J 5 bases, leaving 12 bases between the germline ends. CDR3 length: 15 residues. Germline-derived CDR1 and CDR2 are KGHDR and SFDVKD. CDR3 in DNA: TGTGCCACCAGTGATTTAAGCTCCCCCGGAGATACGCAGTATTTT. It encodes CATSDLSSPGDTQYF.